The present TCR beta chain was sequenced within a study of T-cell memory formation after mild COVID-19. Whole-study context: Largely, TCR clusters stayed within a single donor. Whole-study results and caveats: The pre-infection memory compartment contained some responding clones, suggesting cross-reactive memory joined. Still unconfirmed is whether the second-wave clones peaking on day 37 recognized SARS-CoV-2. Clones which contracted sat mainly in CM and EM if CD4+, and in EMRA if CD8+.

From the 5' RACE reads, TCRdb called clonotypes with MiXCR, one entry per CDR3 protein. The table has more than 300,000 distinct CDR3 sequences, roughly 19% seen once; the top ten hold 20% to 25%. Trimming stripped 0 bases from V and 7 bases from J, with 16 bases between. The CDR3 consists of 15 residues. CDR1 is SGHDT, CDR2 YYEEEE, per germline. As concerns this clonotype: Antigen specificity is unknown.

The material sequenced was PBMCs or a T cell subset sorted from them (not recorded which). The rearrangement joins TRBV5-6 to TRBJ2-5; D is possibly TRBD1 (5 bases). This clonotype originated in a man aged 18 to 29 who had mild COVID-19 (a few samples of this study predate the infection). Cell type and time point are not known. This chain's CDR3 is CASSLEALRGGTQYF. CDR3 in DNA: TGTGCCAGCAGCTTGGAGGCCCTTAGGGGCGGGACCCAGTACTTC.